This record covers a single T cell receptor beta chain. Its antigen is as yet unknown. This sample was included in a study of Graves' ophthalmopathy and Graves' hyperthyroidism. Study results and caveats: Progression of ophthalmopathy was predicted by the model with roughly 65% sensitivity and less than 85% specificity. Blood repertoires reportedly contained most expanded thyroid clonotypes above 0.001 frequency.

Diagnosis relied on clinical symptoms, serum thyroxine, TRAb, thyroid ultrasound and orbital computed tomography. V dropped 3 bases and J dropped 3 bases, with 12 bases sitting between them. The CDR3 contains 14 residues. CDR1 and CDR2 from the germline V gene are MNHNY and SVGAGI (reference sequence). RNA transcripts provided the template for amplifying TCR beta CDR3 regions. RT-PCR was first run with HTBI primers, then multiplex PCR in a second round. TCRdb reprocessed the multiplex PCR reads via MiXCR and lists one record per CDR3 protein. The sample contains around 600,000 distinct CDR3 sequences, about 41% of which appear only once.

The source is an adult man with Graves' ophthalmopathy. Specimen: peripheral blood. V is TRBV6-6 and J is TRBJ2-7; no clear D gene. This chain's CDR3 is CASSYDGGNYEQYF. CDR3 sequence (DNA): TGTGCCAGCAGTTATGACGGTGGGAACTACGAGCAGTACTTC.